This entry lists 8 T cell receptor beta chains sequenced from one sample in a study of response to subunit inactivated influenza vaccine. MiXCR, applied by TCRdb to the RT-PCR reads, yields one record per CDR3 protein. The table lists some 800,000 distinct CDR3 sequences, around 20% of them singletons. The sample was PBMCs from blood, taken 4 to 6 days after vaccination. The receptors originated from a middle-aged man who received an inactivated influenza vaccine.

In this sample, this clonotype turned up a few times. The V gene is TRBV12-3 or TRBV12-4, the J gene TRBJ2-1, with 13 bases fitting TRBD2. The CDR3 is 16 amino acids. Trimming cost V 7 bases and J 8 bases; bases outside gene matches: 11. Here the CDR3 DNA reads TGTGCCAGCACCATAACTAGCGGGGGGGTCTTCGATGAGCAGTTCTTC. As protein: CASTITSGGVFDEQFF.

This clonotype showed up just a few times. The genes are TRBV20-1 and TRBJ2-1; D is uncertain. The CDR3 runs 12 residues. CDR1 and CDR2 from the germline V gene are DFQATT and SNEGSKA (reference sequence). The ends were cut back, 6 bases at V and 2 bases at J, with 8 bases in the middle. CDR3 amino acids: CSAVGTYNEQFF. The CDR3, as DNA: TGCAGTGCGGTGGGGACCTACAATGAGCAGTTCTTC.

The gene calls are TRBV5-1 and TRBJ2-1, with D unclear. CDR1 and CDR2 from the germline V gene are SGHRS and YFSETQ. CDR3 length: 16 residues. V was clipped by 0 bases and J by 5 bases, with 15 bases between them. The CDR3 is CASSLGTTSRNNEQFF. DNA of the CDR3: TGCGCCAGCAGCTTGGGGACCACGTCACGAAACAATGAGCAGTTCTTC.

This clonotype was recorded many times. This chain uses TRBV9 with TRBJ2-5; D might be TRBD1 (6 bases). The CDR3 contains 15 residues. Trimming took 3 bases from V and 10 from J, leaving 22 bases between them. Germline V gene lookup returns CDR1 SGDLS and CDR2 YYNGEE. In nucleotides, the CDR3 is TGTGCCAGCAGCGCGGCCGGGACAACCATCAAGGACCAGTACTTC. It yields the protein CASSAAGTTIKDQYF.

The sample holds a few counts of this clonotype. CDR3 protein: CASTLGSRGGQPQHF. CDR3 sequence (DNA): TGTGCCAGCACCTTGGGGAGTCGGGGGGGTCAGCCCCAGCATTTT. This chain connects TRBV7-8 to TRBJ1-5; a possible D gene is TRBD1 (5 bases). Germline CDR1 SGHVS, CDR2 FQNEAQ. This CDR3 comprises 15 residues. V shed 7 bases and J shed 6 bases, with 19 bases lying between them.

This clonotype turned up a few times. This chain connects TRBV20-1 to TRBJ2-3; weak D call: TRBD2 (6 bases). The germline V gene encodes CDR1 DFQATT and CDR2 SNEGSKA (reference sequence). The CDR3 is 10 residues long. CDR3 protein: CSPLRETQYF. DNA for the CDR3: TGCAGCCCCTTGCGGGAAACGCAGTATTTT.

The chain has TRBV12-3 or TRBV12-4 and TRBJ2-7; 7 nucleotides match TRBD1. With 2 bases clipped from V and 1 base from J, the junction kept 5 bases outside the gene matches. The CDR3 contains 15 residues. For the CDR3, the DNA is TGTGCCAGCAGTTTATCTGGGACAGTATCCTACGAGCAGTACTTC. As protein: CASSLSGTVSYEQYF.

This clonotype has a handful of counts. The chain links TRBV6-6 to TRBJ2-3; D is undetermined. Per germline, CDR1 MNHNY and CDR2 SVGAGI (reference sequence). The CDR3 extends over 12 amino acids. Trimming shortened V by 2 bases and J by 5 bases, and 5 bases separated the two germline ends. The CDR3 spells CASSYALDTQYF. In DNA form, the CDR3 reads TGTGCCAGCAGTTACGCTCTAGATACGCAGTATTTT.